This T cell receptor beta chain was observed in a study of T cell responses to AZD1222 COVID-19 vaccine. The CDR3 contains 14 residues. Trimming took off 5 bases at V and 8 bases at J, with 16 bases between the two ends. The germline gives CDR1 SEHNR, CDR2 FQNEAQ (reference sequence). Pooling of second doses given at about 4 or about 12 weeks was done. General study points: Repertoires were obtained only post-peak T cell response.

Method: immunoSEQ multiplex PCR; TCRdb's copy keeps in-frame clones and lacks some. The data hold 60,000 to 75,000 clones, with about nine tenths observed a single time. In this sample, this clone turned up a few times. The antigen remains unidentified. The V call is TRBV7-9, the J call TRBJ2-1; D is undetermined. The sample was peripheral blood, taken 28 days after the second AZD1222 dose. The TCR originated in an adult who received the AZD1222 COVID-19 vaccine. The CDR3 loop is CASSLLTHVDEQFF. CDR3 nucleotide sequence: TGTGCCAGCAGCCTCCTGACCCATGTGGATGAGCAGTTCTTC.